These T cell receptor beta chains were read from a single sample in a study of T cell responses to AZD1222 COVID-19 vaccine. Sequencing was performed with immunoSEQ multiplex PCR; in TCRdb, only in-frame clones are kept and a portion is missing. The sample consists of 90,000 to 100,000 clones, approximately 84% of them appearing once. The source was peripheral blood, collected 28 days after the second AZD1222 dose. Receptor source: an adult who received the AZD1222 COVID-19 vaccine. The conserved cysteine and the conserved F or W are not part of the CDR3 here. Some rows have no size entry. The others give once, few or many, or a class for an expanded clone.

clone size,J gene,V gene,CDR3 protein
NA,TRBJ1-1,TRBV5-1,ASSLGGRNTEAF
NA,TRBJ1-2,TRBV24-1,ATSTIHGYT
NA,TRBJ1-1,TRBV18,ASSRTGYDTEAF
NA,TRBJ1-2,TRBV7-2,ASSLQFGQGIYGYT
few,TRBJ2-2,TRBV7-2,ASSSTALTGELF
NA,TRBJ2-2,TRBV10-3,AISDGPGELF
NA,TRBJ2-7,TRBV27,ASRSGAGWDEQY
NA,TRBJ2-5,TRBV30,AWTSGGTQETQY
NA,TRBJ1-1,TRBV19,ASSKAMTTEAF
NA,TRBJ2-4,TRBV2,ASSEKGAGKNIQY
NA,TRBJ1-1,TRBV6-5,ASRVIQGAGAF
NA,TRBJ1-2,TRBV27,ASRRDGTGFLYGYT
NA,TRBJ2-3,TRBV6-1,ASREEVTDTQY
NA,TRBJ2-7,TRBV10-3,AISPVTYEQY
NA,TRBJ1-4,TRBV2,ASSVQDVGGKLF
NA,TRBJ1-5,TRBV20-1,SASPGPQPQH
few,TRBJ2-3,TRBV5-1,ASSSRTTSTDTQY
few,TRBJ1-3,TRBV5-1,ASSQGAHSGNTIY
NA,TRBJ2-5,TRBV7-2,ASSSQGLGETQY
NA,TRBJ1-1,TRBV14,ASSQGPGGTEAF
NA,TRBJ1-5,TRBV7-2,ASSPWTGRGNQPQH
NA,TRBJ1-4,TRBV2,ASSGGQLLYEKLF
NA,TRBJ1-3,TRBV6-1,ASSEGNTIY
NA,TRBJ1-4,TRBV7-8,ASSLQYNEKLF
NA,TRBJ2-7,TRBV6-1,ASSEGQGLYEQY
NA,TRBJ1-2,TRBV19,ASSIVVGTVLYGYT
NA,TRBJ2-5,TRBV2,ASNGLAGRETQY
few,TRBJ1-3,TRBV7-2,ASSSAGISGNTIY